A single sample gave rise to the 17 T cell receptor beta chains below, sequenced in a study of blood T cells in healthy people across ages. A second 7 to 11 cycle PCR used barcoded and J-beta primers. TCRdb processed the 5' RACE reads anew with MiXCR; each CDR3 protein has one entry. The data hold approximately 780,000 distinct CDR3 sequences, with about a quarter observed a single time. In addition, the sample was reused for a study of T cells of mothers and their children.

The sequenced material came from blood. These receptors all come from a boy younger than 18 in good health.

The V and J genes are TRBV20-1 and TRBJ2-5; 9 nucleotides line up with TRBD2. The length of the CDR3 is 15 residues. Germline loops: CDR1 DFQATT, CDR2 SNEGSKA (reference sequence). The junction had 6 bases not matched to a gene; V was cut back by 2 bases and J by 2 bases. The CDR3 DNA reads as TGCAGTGCTAGAAAAGGGACTAGCTTACAAGAGACCCAGTACTTC. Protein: CSARKGTSLQETQYF.

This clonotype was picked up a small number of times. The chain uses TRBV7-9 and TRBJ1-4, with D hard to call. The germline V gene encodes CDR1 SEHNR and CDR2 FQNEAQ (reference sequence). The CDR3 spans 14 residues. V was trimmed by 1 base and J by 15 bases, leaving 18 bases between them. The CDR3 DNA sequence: TGTGCCAGCAGCTTAGGATTTGATGTGGGTCGGATGTTTTTT. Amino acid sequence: CASSLGFDVGRMFF.

CDR3 amino acids: CASSFRGEQETQYF. The DNA for the CDR3 is TGTGCCAGCAGTTTTAGAGGGGAACAAGAGACCCAGTACTTC. V and J are TRBV12-3 or TRBV12-4 and TRBJ2-5; D is tentatively TRBD1 or TRBD2 (5 bases each). The CDR3 runs to 14 residues. Trimming cost V 3 bases and J 2 bases, with 10 bases left between them.

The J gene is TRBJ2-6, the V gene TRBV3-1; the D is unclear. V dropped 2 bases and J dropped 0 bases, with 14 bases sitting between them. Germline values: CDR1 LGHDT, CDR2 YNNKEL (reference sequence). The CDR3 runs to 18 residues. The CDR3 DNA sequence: TGTGCCAGCAGCCAAAGTAGTGGGATGAGCTCTGGGGCCAACGTCCTGACTTTC. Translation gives CASSQSSGMSSGANVLTF.

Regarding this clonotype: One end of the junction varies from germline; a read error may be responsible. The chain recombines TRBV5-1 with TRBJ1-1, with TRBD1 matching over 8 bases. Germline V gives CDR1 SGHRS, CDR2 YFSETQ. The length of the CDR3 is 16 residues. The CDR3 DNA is TGCGCCAGCAGCCTCGACAGGGGTGAGGGGAACGCTGAAGCTTTCTTT. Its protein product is CASSLDRGEGNAEAFF.

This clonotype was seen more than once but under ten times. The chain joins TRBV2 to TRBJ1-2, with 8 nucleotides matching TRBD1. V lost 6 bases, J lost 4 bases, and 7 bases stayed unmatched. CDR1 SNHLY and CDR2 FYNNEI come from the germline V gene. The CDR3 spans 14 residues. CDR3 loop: CASSPTGGRYGYTF. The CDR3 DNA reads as TGTGCCAGCAGCCCAACAGGGGGTCGCTATGGCTACACCTTC.

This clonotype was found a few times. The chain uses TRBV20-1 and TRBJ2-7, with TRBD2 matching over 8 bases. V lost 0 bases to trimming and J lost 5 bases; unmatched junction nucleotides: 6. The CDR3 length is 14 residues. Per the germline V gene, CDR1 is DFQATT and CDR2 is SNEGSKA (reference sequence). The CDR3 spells CSARDLVAGNEQYF. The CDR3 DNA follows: TGCAGTGCTAGAGATTTGGTAGCGGGGAACGAGCAGTACTTC.

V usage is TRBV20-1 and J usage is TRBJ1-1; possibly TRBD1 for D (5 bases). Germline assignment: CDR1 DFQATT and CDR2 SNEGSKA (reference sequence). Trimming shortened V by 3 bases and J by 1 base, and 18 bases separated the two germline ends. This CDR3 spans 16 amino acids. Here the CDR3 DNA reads TGCAGTGCTAGGGTTACAGGAGTAAGGAGGAACACTGAAGCTTTCTTT. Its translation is CSARVTGVRRNTEAFF.

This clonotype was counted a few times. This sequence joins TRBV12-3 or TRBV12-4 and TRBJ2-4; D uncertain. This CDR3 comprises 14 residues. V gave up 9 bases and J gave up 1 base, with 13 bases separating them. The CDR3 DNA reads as TGTGCCAGTTTCACAGAAGGGGCCAAAAACATTCAGTACTTC. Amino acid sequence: CASFTEGAKNIQYF.

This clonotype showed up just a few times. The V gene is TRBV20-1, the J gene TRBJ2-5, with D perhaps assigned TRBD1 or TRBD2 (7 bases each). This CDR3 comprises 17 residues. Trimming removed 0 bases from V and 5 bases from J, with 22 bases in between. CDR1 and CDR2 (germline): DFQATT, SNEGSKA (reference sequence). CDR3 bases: TGCAGTGCTAGAGATCCTGGGGGGACTACAGGGGAGGAGACCCAGTACTTC. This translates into CSARDPGGTTGEETQYF.

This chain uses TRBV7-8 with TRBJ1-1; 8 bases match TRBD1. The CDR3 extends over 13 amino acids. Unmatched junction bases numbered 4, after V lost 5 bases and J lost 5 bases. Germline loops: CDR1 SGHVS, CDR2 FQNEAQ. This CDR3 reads CASSPRTGTEAFF. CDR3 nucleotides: TGTGCCAGCAGCCCCAGGACAGGGACTGAAGCTTTCTTT.

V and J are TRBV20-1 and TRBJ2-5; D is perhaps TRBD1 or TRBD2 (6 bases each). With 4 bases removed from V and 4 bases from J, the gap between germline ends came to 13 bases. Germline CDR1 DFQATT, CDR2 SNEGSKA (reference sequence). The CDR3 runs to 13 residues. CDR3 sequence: CSATVGGGETQYF. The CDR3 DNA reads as TGCAGTGCTACCGTCGGGGGCGGAGAGACCCAGTACTTC.

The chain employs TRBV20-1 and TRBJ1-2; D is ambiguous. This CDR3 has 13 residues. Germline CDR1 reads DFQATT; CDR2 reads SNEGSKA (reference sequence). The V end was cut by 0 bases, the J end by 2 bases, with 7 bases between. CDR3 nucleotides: TGCAGTGCTAGAGATTCGAGGAACTATGGCTACACCTTC. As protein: CSARDSRNYGYTF.

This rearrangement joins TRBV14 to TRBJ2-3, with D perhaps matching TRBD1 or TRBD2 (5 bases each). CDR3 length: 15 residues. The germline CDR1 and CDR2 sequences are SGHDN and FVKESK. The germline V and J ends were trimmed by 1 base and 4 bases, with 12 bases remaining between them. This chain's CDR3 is CASSQAGPASDTQYF. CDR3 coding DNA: TGTGCCAGCAGCCAAGCGGGACCGGCATCAGATACGCAGTATTTT.

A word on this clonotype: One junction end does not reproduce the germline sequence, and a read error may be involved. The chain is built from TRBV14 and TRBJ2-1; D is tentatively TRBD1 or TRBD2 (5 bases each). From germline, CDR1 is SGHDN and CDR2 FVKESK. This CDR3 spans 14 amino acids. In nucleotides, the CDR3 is TGTGCCAGCAGCTCCGGGACGTACTACAATGAGCGGTTCTTC. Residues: CASSSGTYYNERFF.

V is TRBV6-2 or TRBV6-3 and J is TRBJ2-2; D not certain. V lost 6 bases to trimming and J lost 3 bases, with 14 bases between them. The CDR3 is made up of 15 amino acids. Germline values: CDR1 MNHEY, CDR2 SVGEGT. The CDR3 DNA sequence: TGTGCCAGCAGCTCCCTTGCACGCTACACCGGGGAGCTGTTTTTT. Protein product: CASSSLARYTGELFF.

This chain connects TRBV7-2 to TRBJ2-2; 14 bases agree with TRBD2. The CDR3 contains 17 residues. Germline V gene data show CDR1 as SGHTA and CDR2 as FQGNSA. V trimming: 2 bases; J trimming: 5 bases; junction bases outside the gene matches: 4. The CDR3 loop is CASSLFGTSGGTGELFF. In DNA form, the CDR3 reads TGTGCCAGCAGCTTATTCGGGACTAGCGGGGGAACCGGGGAGCTGTTTTTT. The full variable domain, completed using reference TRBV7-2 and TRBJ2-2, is GAGVSQSPSNKVTEKGKDVELRCDPISGHTALYWYRQSLGQGLEFLIYFQGNSAPDKSGLPSDRFSAERTGGSVSTLTIQRTQQEDSAVYLCASSLFGTSGGTGELFFGEGSRLTVL.